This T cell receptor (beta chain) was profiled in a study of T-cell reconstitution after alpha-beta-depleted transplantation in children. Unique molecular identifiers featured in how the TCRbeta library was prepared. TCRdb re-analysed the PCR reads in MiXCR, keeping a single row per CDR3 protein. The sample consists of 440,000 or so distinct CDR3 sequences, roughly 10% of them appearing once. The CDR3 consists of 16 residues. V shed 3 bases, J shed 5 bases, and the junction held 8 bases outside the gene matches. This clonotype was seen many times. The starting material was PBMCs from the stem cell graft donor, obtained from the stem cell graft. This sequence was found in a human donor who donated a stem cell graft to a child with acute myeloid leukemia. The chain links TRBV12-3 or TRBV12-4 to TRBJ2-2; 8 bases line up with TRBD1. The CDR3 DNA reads TGTGCCAGCAGTTTTCCAGGGGGCGCAAGGACCGGGGAGCTGTTTTTT. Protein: CASSFPGGARTGELFF.